This TCR beta chain derives from a study of cytomegalovirus exposure and HLA in healthy donors. General study findings and limits: The tendency of first-cohort TCR clusters to co-occur in the 130 or so validation repertoires was identified by a subsequent analysis. TCR beta chains numbering under 200 were designated cytomegalovirus-associated. The study found most TCR sequences rare, yet found some public TCRs in many donors. In vitro, three CMV-associated chains proved specific for CMV antigens.

Details on this clone: No antigen is known for it.

V lost 4 bases and J 2 bases, leaving 13 bases between the germline ends. The CDR3 is made up of 15 amino acids. Germline V gene lookup returns CDR1 MNHNY and CDR2 SVGAGI (reference sequence). Clones were read by immunoSEQ multiplex PCR, and TCRdb kept only the in-frame ones, dropping some. The data show 150,000 to 200,000 clones, approximately 86% seen once. The sequence derives from a man between 18 and 35 years old in good health and CMV-seropositive. The sequencing sample was made of PBMCs. The V gene is TRBV6-6, the J gene TRBJ2-3; D is possibly TRBD2 (6 bases). The CDR3 is CASSLGLAITDTQYF. DNA for the CDR3: TGTGCCAGCAGTTTGGGACTCGCCATCACAGATACGCAGTATTTT.